The 10 T cell receptor beta chains below come from one sample, sequenced in a study of blood T cells in healthy people across ages. A J-beta primer mix and a sample-barcoded 5' primer were used in a second PCR of roughly 6 to 11 cycles. One entry per CDR3 protein, called by TCRdb with MiXCR from the 5' RACE reads. The sample carries fewer than 2 million distinct CDR3 sequences, about two fifths recorded once. The sample was blood. Receptors were obtained from a human donor in good health.

The chain couples TRBV3-1 to TRBJ1-4, with D possibly being TRBD1 (6 bases). Germline assignment: CDR1 LGHDT and CDR2 YNNKEL (reference sequence). The CDR3 covers 16 residues. V lost 2 bases, J lost 0 bases, and 10 bases lay in between. This chain's CDR3 is CASSQTGRATNEKLFF. The CDR3 coding sequence is TGTGCCAGCAGCCAAACAGGGAGGGCAACTAATGAAAAACTGTTTTTT.

The J gene is TRBJ2-1, the V gene TRBV20-1, with TRBD2 matching 8 bases. V shed 3 bases, J shed 2 bases, and the junction held 3 bases outside the gene matches. The V gene's germline CDR1 is DFQATT and CDR2 SNEGSKA (reference sequence). The CDR3 runs to 14 residues. The CDR3 sequence: CSASLGLAYNEQFF. In nucleotides, the CDR3 is TGCAGTGCTAGCCTGGGACTAGCCTACAATGAGCAGTTCTTC.

The V and J genes are TRBV27 and TRBJ2-1; TRBD2 aligns across 7 bases. Trimming removed 5 bases from V and 2 bases from J; junction bases left unmatched: 6. From germline, CDR1 is MNHEY and CDR2 SMNVEV (reference sequence). The CDR3 loop spans 15 amino acids. CDR3 loop: CASSAGGGTYNEQFF. Written as DNA, the CDR3 is TGTGCCAGCAGTGCCGGCGGGGGTACCTACAATGAGCAGTTCTTC.

This clonotype was picked up one time. This chain joins TRBV5-5 and TRBJ1-5; TRBD1 is a possible D gene (5 bases). CDR1 and CDR2 (germline): SGHKS, YYEKEE (reference sequence). Between the trimmed V and J ends, which lost 2 bases and 5 bases, there was a span of 14 bases. The CDR3 covers 15 residues. CDR3 in amino acids: CASSLNGGWDQPQHF. In DNA form, the CDR3 reads TGTGCCAGCAGCTTAAACGGGGGATGGGATCAGCCCCAGCATTTT.

This clonotype was seen at least ten times. The V and J genes are TRBV4-2 and TRBJ2-7; D ambiguous. CDR3 length: 13 amino acids. Per the germline V gene, CDR1 is LGHNA and CDR2 is YNFKEQ. V lost 0 bases, J lost 4 bases, and 7 bases lay in between. The CDR3 loop is CASSQDESYEQYF. The CDR3 region has the DNA TGTGCCAGCAGCCAAGATGAGAGTTACGAGCAGTACTTC.

V is TRBV4-2 and J is TRBJ2-1; the D is unclear. Germline-derived CDR1 and CDR2 are LGHNA and YNFKEQ. The CDR3 covers 15 residues. The V end lost 7 bases, the J end lost 8 bases, and 21 bases lay between the germline ends. The CDR3 region has the DNA TGTGCCAGCAACCGAGGCTTTAGTGTGGGTGATGAGCAGTTCTTC. This sequence encodes CASNRGFSVGDEQFF.

The chain links TRBV5-1 to TRBJ1-1; D is unresolved. V was shortened by 2 bases and J by 0 bases, with 8 bases between the two germline ends. The germline CDR1 and CDR2 sequences are SGHRS and YFSETQ. This CDR3 region has 14 residues. DNA for the CDR3: TGCGCCAGCAGCTTTGCGGCCTTGAACACTGAAGCTTTCTTT. It translates to CASSFAALNTEAFF.

This clonotype was seen once. V usage is TRBV20-1 and J usage is TRBJ2-1, with D possibly matching TRBD1 (6 bases). The germline CDR1 and CDR2 sequences are DFQATT and SNEGSKA (reference sequence). Trimming removed 0 bases at V and 6 bases at J, with 12 bases between. This CDR3 is built from 14 residues. The CDR3 nucleotides are TGCAGTGCTAGAGATTCGTCAGGGGTCAATGAGCAGTTCTTC. Protein sequence: CSARDSSGVNEQFF.

The CDR3 here is CASSQDPGRTNYGYTF. DNA of the CDR3: TGTGCCAGCAGCCAAGATCCTGGACGGACAAACTATGGCTACACCTTC. The rearrangement uses TRBV4-2 and TRBJ1-2, with D possibly being TRBD1 (5 bases). CDR3 length equals 16 residues. Trimming pared 0 bases from V and 2 bases from J, leaving 13 bases between. Germline V gene data show CDR1 as LGHNA and CDR2 as YNFKEQ.

The chain recombines TRBV7-2 with TRBJ1-4, with D possibly matching TRBD1 (6 bases). This CDR3 spans 15 amino acids. The germline gives CDR1 SGHTA, CDR2 FQGNSA. Trimming left V 0 bases short and J 6 bases short, with 11 bases between. CDR3 coding DNA: TGTGCCAGCAGCTTAGCGGGGCCAGGGGATGAAAAACTGTTTTTT. This codes for CASSLAGPGDEKLFF.